Each of the 26 T cell receptor beta chains below was sequenced from the same sample in a study of regulatory T cells in long-lasting Graves disease. Both iRepertoire HTBI primers and Arm-PCR of CDR3 regions were used to build the TCR beta libraries. TCRdb independently ran MiXCR on the multiplex PCR reads; one entry per CDR3 protein. There are approximately 210,000 distinct CDR3 sequences in the sample; around 19% occur only once, and roughly a fifth lies in the top ten. Noted time point: newly diagnosed GD, antithyroid drugs for less than 3 months. After RNA was extracted from PBMCs, the TCR library was made from it. The specimen comprised peripheral blood mononuclear cells (PBMCs), sampled at new diagnosis, from a patient treated with antithyroid drugs. The receptors here all came from a female donor with Graves disease.

This clonotype occurred many times. The rearrangement links TRBV7-9 to TRBJ1-1, with 7 bases aligning to TRBD1. The trim removed 6 bases at V and 0 bases at J, leaving 4 bases unmatched. This CDR3 spans 14 amino acids. Germline CDR1 SEHNR, CDR2 FQNEAQ (reference sequence). The CDR3 here is CASSPGQMNTEAFF. The CDR3 DNA reads as TGTGCCAGCAGTCCGGGACAGATGAACACTGAAGCTTTCTTT.

The J gene is TRBJ2-2, the V gene TRBV11-3; 7 bases agree with TRBD1. Germline CDR1 and CDR2: SGHNT and YENEEA. Trimming at V came to 1 base and at J to 5 bases, leaving 4 bases not matched to a gene. This CDR3 spans 15 amino acids. The CDR3 DNA reads as TGTGCCAGCAGCTTAGGGGCAGGGGGTACCGGGGAGCTGTTTTTT. This gives the protein CASSLGAGGTGELFF.

The V call is TRBV20-1, the J call TRBJ2-1, with D perhaps matching TRBD2 (5 bases). This CDR3 region has 15 residues. Germline V gene data show CDR1 as DFQATT and CDR2 as SNEGSKA (reference sequence). The CDR3 DNA sequence: TGCAGGATCGGGGAGCGGAGTCTTGGGCCGAGTGAGCAGTTCTTC. As protein: CRIGERSLGPSEQFF.

The chain employs TRBV6-5 and TRBJ1-5, with TRBD1 as a possible D gene (5 bases). The V and J ends lost 3 bases and 0 bases respectively, with 12 bases between them. Germline lookup yields CDR1 MNHEY and CDR2 SVGAGI. The CDR3 spans 16 residues. CDR3 sequence reads: CASSYRSRDSNQPQHF. In DNA, the CDR3 is TGTGCCAGCAGTTATAGGTCCAGGGATAGCAATCAGCCCCAGCATTTT.

This clonotype was seen ten or more times. The chain joins TRBV20-1 to TRBJ2-1; no definite D call. Deletions cut 3 bases from V and 4 bases from J, with 7 bases between. The V gene's germline CDR1 is DFQATT and CDR2 SNEGSKA (reference sequence). CDR3 length equals 12 residues. CDR3 residues: CSASGLYNEQFF. In DNA form, the CDR3 reads TGCAGTGCTAGTGGTCTTTACAATGAGCAGTTCTTC.

On this clonotype: This may come from a read error, since a much larger clone is one base off. In DNA form, the CDR3 reads TGCAGTGATAGAGAAACGGTGAACACTGAAGCTTTCTTT. Its translation is CSDRETVNTEAFF. This chain uses TRBV20-1 with TRBJ1-1; D gene ambiguous. Germline V lookup: CDR1 DFQATT, CDR2 SNEGSKA (reference sequence). The CDR3 length is 13 residues.

This clonotype occurred many times. V is TRBV30 and J is TRBJ2-2; a weak D match, TRBD1 (5 bases). The CDR3 spans 13 residues. The germline V gene encodes CDR1 GTSNPN and CDR2 SVGIG (reference sequence). V shed 8 bases and J shed 6 bases, with 16 bases lying between them. CDR3 sequence: CARQERGPGELFF. The CDR3 nucleotides read TGTGCCCGCCAGGAAAGGGGTCCCGGGGAGCTGTTTTTT.

This chain connects TRBV9 to TRBJ1-2; perhaps TRBD1 as D (5 bases). This CDR3 is built from 13 residues. The ends were cut back, 8 bases at V and 8 bases at J, with 19 bases in the middle. CDR1 and CDR2 (germline): SGDLS, YYNGEE. As DNA, the CDR3 is TGTGCCAGATTCCCGGGACCTGAGCGCGGCTACACCTTC. Its translation: CARFPGPERGYTF. The whole variable domain, remainder taken from reference TRBV9 and TRBJ1-2, is DSGVTQTPKHLITATGQRVTLRCSPRSGDLSVYWYQQSLDQGLQFLIQYYNGEERAKGNILERFSAQQFPDLHSELNLSSLELGDSALYFCARFPGPERGYTFGSGTRLTVV.

This clonotype was seen ten or more times. The gene calls are TRBV15 and TRBJ1-3; tentative D call: TRBD1 (5 bases). Trimming pared 0 bases from V and 4 bases from J, leaving 16 bases between. Germline V gene lookup returns CDR1 LNHNV and CDR2 YYDKDF (reference sequence). The CDR3 length is 17 residues. This chain's CDR3 is CATSRDKRTTGGNTIYF. The CDR3 nucleotides are TGTGCCACCAGCAGAGATAAGCGGACAACGGGGGGAAACACCATATATTTT.

This clonotype was detected ten times or more. The V gene is TRBV4-3, the J gene TRBJ1-4; TRBD1 agrees at 8 bases. CDR3 size: 13 residues. The germline V gene encodes CDR1 LGHNA and CDR2 YSLEER. After removal of 4 bases from V and 6 bases from J, the junction contained 1 base not matched to a gene. The CDR3 here is CASSPDRDEKLFF. The CDR3 DNA reads TGCGCCAGCAGCCCGGACAGGGATGAAAAACTGTTTTTT.

With regard to this clonotype: This clone may be a read error of a much larger clone one base away. The chain links TRBV4-3 to TRBJ2-7, with 10 bases matching TRBD2. The germline gives CDR1 LGHNA, CDR2 YSLEER. This CDR3 contains 16 residues. This chain's CDR3 is CASSYLAGVGSYDQYF. In DNA form, the CDR3 reads TGCGCCAGCAGCTATCTAGCGGGAGTCGGCTCCTACGATCAGTACTTC.

This clonotype was counted ten times or more. V and J are TRBV5-1 and TRBJ1-1, with 12 bases matching TRBD1. CDR3 length equals 16 residues. J lost 2 bases, V lost 7 bases, and 9 bases had no gene match. Germline V gene sequence: CDR1 SGHRS, CDR2 YFSETQ. CDR3 protein: CASRSGTGGFNTEAFF. The CDR3 DNA is TGCGCCAGCCGATCCGGGACAGGGGGCTTTAACACTGAAGCTTTCTTT.

This rearrangement joins TRBV11-3 to TRBJ2-5, with 11 bases fitting TRBD1. The CDR3 has 15 amino acids. The germline CDR1 and CDR2 sequences are SGHNT and YENEEA. The V gene end was trimmed by 4 bases and the J gene end by 6 bases; junction bases not matched to a gene: 7. DNA for the CDR3: TGTGCCAGCAGCTCCAGGACAGGGGGCTGGCAGACCCAGTACTTC. Translation gives CASSSRTGGWQTQYF.

This clonotype came up many times. The gene calls are TRBV18 and TRBJ2-1; 7 positions agree with TRBD2. There are 16 residues in the CDR3. Per the germline V gene, CDR1 is KGHSH and CDR2 is LQKENI. J gave up 8 bases and V 0 bases, and 10 bases lay outside the gene matches. CDR3 nucleotide sequence: TGTGCCAGCTCACCACCTGACGGGAGGACGGGCGATGAGCAGTTCTTC. Translated, it gives CASSPPDGRTGDEQFF.

This clonotype was found many times. The chain recombines TRBV6-2 or TRBV6-3 with TRBJ2-1; unclear D gene. Germline-derived CDR1 and CDR2 are MNHEY and SVGEGT. Trimming cost V 5 bases and J 7 bases, with 12 bases left between them. The CDR3 sequence is 13 residues long. Here the CDR3 DNA reads TGTGCCAGCAGTGGCAGCCTTGGAAATGAGCAGTTCTTC. The encoded protein is CASSGSLGNEQFF.

Ten or more counts support this clonotype. J is TRBJ2-1 and V is TRBV24-1, with TRBD1 as a possible D gene (6 bases). The CDR3 has 13 residues. Germline V CDR1 and CDR2: KGHDR, SFDVKD. Trimming stripped 2 bases from V and 9 bases from J, with 10 bases between. CDR3 in DNA: TGTGCCACCAGTGATTCGACAGGTACTGAGCAGTTCTTC. It yields the protein CATSDSTGTEQFF.

This clonotype was seen ten or more times. This rearrangement joins TRBV11-2 to TRBJ2-7; possibly TRBD1 for D (6 bases). The V end lost 1 base, the J end lost 4 bases, and 11 bases lay between the germline ends. Per the germline V gene, CDR1 is SGHAT and CDR2 is FQNNGV. The CDR3 loop spans 14 amino acids. The CDR3 coding sequence is TGTGCCAGCAGCTTAGGACAGGTCAGGTACGAGCAGTACTTC. It codes for CASSLGQVRYEQYF.

This clonotype was observed many times. The V and J genes are TRBV7-2 and TRBJ2-1, with D perhaps matching TRBD2 (5 bases). Germline V gene lookup returns CDR1 SGHTA and CDR2 FQGNSA. This CDR3 contains 14 residues. The V end was cut by 1 base, the J end by 6 bases, with 10 bases between. The chain's CDR3 is CASSLVQAGNEQFF. The CDR3 DNA is TGTGCCAGCAGCTTAGTCCAGGCGGGCAATGAGCAGTTCTTC.

This clonotype appeared a few times. A much more abundant neighbour one base away suggests this may be a read error. This chain joins TRBV11-3 and TRBJ2-2; weak D call: TRBD2 (6 bases). The CDR3 totals 15 residues. V shed 5 bases and J shed 6 bases, with 16 bases lying between them. Looked up from germline, CDR1 is SGHNT and CDR2 is YENEEA. The CDR3 nucleotides read TGTGCCAGCAGCCCCGAGGAGGGGTGGCCCGGGGAGCTGTTTTTT. Its protein is CASSPEEGWPGELFF.

This clonotype has a handful of counts. The J gene is TRBJ2-2, the V gene TRBV20-1; D is perhaps TRBD2 (7 bases). Germline V gene lookup returns CDR1 DFQATT and CDR2 SNEGSKA (reference sequence). This CDR3 spans 15 amino acids. The germline V and J ends were trimmed by 4 bases and 6 bases, with 18 bases remaining between them. In DNA, the CDR3 is TGCAGTGCTACTTGGGGGGGCGCTGCATCCGGGGAGCTGTTTTTT. Its translation is CSATWGGAASGELFF.

This clonotype has a handful of counts. The gene calls are TRBV4-1 and TRBJ2-7; the D gene is possibly TRBD1 (5 bases). CDR1 and CDR2 from the germline V gene are MGHRA and YSYEKL. This CDR3 spans 14 amino acids. Trimming pared 0 bases from V and 2 bases from J, leaving 8 bases between. DNA for the CDR3: TGCGCCAGCAGCCAAGATAAAGGGGCCTACGAGCAGTACTTC. Amino acids: CASSQDKGAYEQYF.

A word on this clonotype: This likely came from a read error, as a far larger clone is one base away. The chain recombines TRBV11-2 with TRBJ2-1; D might be TRBD1 or TRBD2, each matching 5 bases. The V end was cut by 8 bases, the J end by 0 bases, with 14 bases between. This CDR3 is 15 amino acids long. Germline CDR1 is SGHAT and CDR2 is FQNNGV. The CDR3 nucleotides read TGTGCCAGCCCACCTGGGACGGGCTCCTACAATGAGCAGTTCTTC. Its translation: CASPPGTGSYNEQFF. Full variable domain (remainder filled in from reference TRBV11-2 and TRBJ2-1): EAGVAQSPRYKIIEKRQSVAFWCNPISGHATLYWYQQILGQGPKLLIQFQNNGVVDDSQLPKDRFSAERLKGVDSTLKIQPAKLEDSAVYLCASPPGTGSYNEQFFGPGTRLTVL.

This clonotype was detected only a few times. The chain links TRBV27 to TRBJ1-5, with TRBD1 matching over 7 bases. The germline CDR1 and CDR2 sequences are MNHEY and SMNVEV (reference sequence). V shed 5 bases, J shed 6 bases, and the junction held 4 bases outside the gene matches. The CDR3 length is 13 residues. The CDR3 DNA reads TGTGCCAGCAGTCCGGACAGGCTTCAGCCCCAGCATTTT. It is translated as CASSPDRLQPQHF.

The table lists this clonotype with many counts. The chain combines TRBV6-1 with TRBJ2-3; 11 bases are shared with TRBD1. The germline V gene has CDR1 MNHNS and CDR2 SASEGT. The CDR3 spans 14 residues. J gave up 5 bases and V 6 bases, and 4 bases lay outside the gene matches. CDR3 protein: CASSPDRGQDTQYF. CDR3 DNA: TGTGCCAGCAGCCCGGACAGGGGGCAAGATACGCAGTATTTT.

In its sample, this clonotype was seen many times. The CDR3 loop is CASSVGGSGQGYEQYF. CDR3 in DNA: TGTGCCAGCAGCGTAGGAGGAAGTGGACAGGGATACGAGCAGTACTTC. The genes are TRBV9 and TRBJ2-7, with 8 bases identical to TRBD1. The CDR3 spans 16 residues. V lost 0 bases to trimming and J lost 4 bases; unmatched junction nucleotides: 9. Germline V gives CDR1 SGDLS, CDR2 YYNGEE.

This clonotype was seen repeatedly, ten times or more. The chain has TRBV28 and TRBJ1-2; perhaps TRBD1 as D (5 bases). Trimming left V 4 bases short and J 1 base short, with 10 bases between. The CDR3 covers 14 residues. Germline V gene sequence: CDR1 MDHEN, CDR2 SYDVKM. CDR3 bases: TGTGCCAGCAGTTATTTGGGGGATAACTATGGCTACACCTTC. Protein: CASSYLGDNYGYTF.